This T cell receptor beta chain appears in the sequencing data of a study of memory CD4+ T cells and cytomegalovirus serostatus. Background on the study: Donors were healthy Belgian adults, several CMV seropositive and fewer than 30 seronegative. Findings and limits, study-wide: Each of approximately 70 CMV-associated TCRbeta sequences occurred in one to five individuals.

Germline CDR1 and CDR2: SQVTM and ANQGSEA. V gave up 7 bases and J gave up 1 base; unmatched junction bases: 7. The length of the CDR3 is 14 residues. Turning to this clone: As yet, its antigen is unknown.

Some clones are missing from TCRdb's copy, which holds only in-frame ones; the method was immunoSEQ multiplex PCR. The data show roughly 49,000 clones, just under 80% seen once. The sort gate was single viable CD3+CD4+CD8-CD45RO+ cells for memory CD4+ T cells. CD4+ T cells were isolated by positive magnetic selection. The sequence came from an adult in good health and CMV-seronegative. This chain uses TRBV29-1 with TRBJ2-5, with TRBD1 identical over 9 bases. The specimen sequenced was memory CD4+ T cells from blood. The CDR3 sequence: CSAPEGQGQETQYF. For the CDR3, the DNA is TGCAGCGCCCCCGAGGGACAGGGCCAAGAGACCCAGTACTTC.